Detailed here is one T cell receptor (beta chain). At least ten counts were recorded for this clonotype. Its antigen has not been determined. No clone much larger than this one lies a single base away; base qualities are absent. The listed sequencing device is Illumina NovaSeq 6000. Synthesis of TCR cDNA relied on 5'RACE template switching, a step that introduced a universal primer site along with unique molecular identifiers. Priming for cDNA synthesis came from both the TCR alpha and TCR beta constant segments. Libraries were amplified in two PCR steps, with sample barcodes and sequencing adapters added in the second step. Sequencing of libraries was done on Illumina HiSeq 2500 (2x100 bp) or NovaSeq (2x150 bp). From the authors' description of their analysis: MIGEC handled demultiplexing of reads and collapsing into UMI consensus sequences, while MiXCR performed V(D)J alignment. Using edgeR on replicate PBMC samples, clonotypes were called vaccine-responding if FDR was below 0.01 and the log2 fold change was above 5 up to day 15. CD4 or CD8 identity was assigned to each bulk clonotype according to whether the clonotype was present at higher abundance in the sequenced CD4 repertoire or the sequenced CD8 repertoire. TCRdb reprocessed the public reads (quality trimming at Q25 with fastp, clone calling with MiXCR) and kept in-frame beta chains. CDR3 protein sequences are deduplicated, and each keeps its most common genes and DNA. It is TCRdb's table, rather than the study itself, that gives the V and J calls and clone size. Recorded for this sample are 250,000 or so distinct CDR3 sequences; 3.6% of them occurred a single time. Over 15% of the sample rests with the top ten.

The treatment or condition tag for this specimen amounts to: live attenuated yellow fever vaccine strain. Two biological replicates of bulk PBMCs were collected at each blood-draw timepoint. PBMCs were isolated from peripheral blood using a standard Ficoll-Paque protocol. RNA was extracted with TriZol from bulk PBMCs, CD4 and CD8 fractions, and dextramer-positive and dextramer-negative fractions. These data belong to a study of T cells after yellow fever vaccination (dated by TCRdb to the late 2010s). Describing the broader study: Libraries from fractions with low cell numbers were prepared with the SMART-Seq v4 Ultra Low Input RNA kit. To track T-cell clones before and after primary and booster YFV17D yellow fever vaccination, bulk TCR alpha and beta repertoires were sequenced longitudinally. Two healthy male donors, one aged 18 to 29 and one aged 30 to 39 years, were included in the cohort. Blood was collected at multiple timepoints before and after primary and secondary immunization, and bulk PBMC replicates and cell subsets were isolated. What the study reported, not specific to this receptor: The secondary T-cell response was found to be weaker but faster than the primary response, with a peak reached on day 5 rather than on day 15. A small share of clonotypes occurred in both CD4 and CD8 compartments, likely arising from convergent recombination. Because abundant contaminating clonotypes from the bulk population could be contained in FACS-sorted repertoires, computational filtering was required. Only two donors were included in the study, so the extent to which the findings can be generalized is limited. Most clones expanded after primary vaccination were re-detected after the booster (approximately 96% of CD4 and roughly 87% of CD8), suggesting broad memory maintenance.

In the germline V gene (reference sequence), CDR1 corresponds to SGHKS and CDR2 to YYEKEE. The CDR3 goes from the cysteine to the phenylalanine over 13 residues. This entry keeps only the CDR3 DNA: 39 bases, framed from base 1. Ends trimmed: V by 5 bases, J by 12 bases; bases unmatched to a gene: 11. This specimen consisted of PBMCs, obtained 15 days after the yellow fever booster vaccination. The source is a man younger than 35 who received the YFV17D yellow fever vaccine. The V and J segments used are TRBV5-5 and TRBJ1-5; 7 bases in the middle match TRBD1. In nucleotide form, the sequence is TGTGCCAGCAGTGGGACAGATACAACGCGCCAGCATTTT. Protein translation: CASSGTDTTRQHF.